The next 31 T cell receptor beta chains were all read from a single sample in a study of cytomegalovirus exposure and HLA in healthy donors (dated by TCRdb to between 2016 and 2019). The library relied on the immunoSEQ multiplex PCR assay. For the multiplex PCR, a mixture combining 60 forward primers for TCR Vbeta segments and 13 reverse primers for TCR Jbeta segments was used. The table comes from immuneACCESS by way of TCRdb, which keeps in-frame sequences with V and J called. Part of the clones is missing from these tables; in studies checked, under half for an unresolved V gene and the rest for unknown reasons. For this sample the table gives some 150,000 clones, of which less than 80% were detected only once. Approximately 0.76% of the sample is in the top ten clones. The sequencing sample was made of PBMCs. The source is a female donor in good health and CMV-seronegative.

The chain has TRBV10-1 and TRBJ1-2; D possibly corresponds to TRBD1 (6 bases). CDR3 size: 13 residues. The ends were cut back, 7 bases at V and 5 bases at J, with 14 bases in the middle. The germline V gene encodes CDR1 WNHNN and CDR2 SYGVQD (reference sequence). The CDR3 protein is CASNAQGIYGYTF. CDR3 DNA sequence: TGCGCCAGCAACGCCCAGGGGATATATGGCTACACCTTC.

In nucleotides, the CDR3 is TGTGCCAGCAGCTTAGATTCCCCGGAAGCTTTCTTT. Protein: CASSLDSPEAFF. The V call is TRBV7-9, the J call TRBJ1-1; D not resolved. This CDR3 has 12 residues. The germline CDR1 and CDR2 sequences are SEHNR and FQNEAQ (reference sequence). V was cut by 1 base and J by 8 bases, with 8 bases left in between.

This clone has more than one count but fewer than ten. The junction and the germline gene differ at one end; a read error may be behind it. CDR3 sequence reads: CAISESTQGAGANGLTF. The CDR3, as DNA: TGTGCCATCAGTGAGTCGACTCAGGGGGCTGGGGCCAACGGCCTGACTTTC. The gene calls are TRBV10-3 and TRBJ2-6; 8 bases agree with TRBD1. Germline lookup yields CDR1 ENHRY and CDR2 SYGVKD. The length of the CDR3 is 17 residues.

The genes are TRBV6-4 and TRBJ2-3, with 7 bases matching TRBD2. The CDR3 extends over 16 amino acids. Germline CDR1 reads MRHNA; CDR2 reads SNTAGT. J lost 5 bases, V lost 0 bases, and 8 bases had no gene match. This CDR3 reads CASSDSPGGRVDTQYF. CDR3 coding DNA: TGTGCCAGCAGTGACTCCCCTGGCGGGAGAGTAGATACGCAGTATTTT.

There are a few counts of this clone. V gene TRBV11-3 combines with J gene TRBJ2-1, with 9 bases identical to TRBD1. V trimming: 0 bases; J trimming: 6 bases; junction bases outside the gene matches: 6. The CDR3 extends over 16 amino acids. Germline-derived CDR1 and CDR2 are SGHNT and YENEEA. In nucleotides, the CDR3 is TGTGCCAGCAGCTTAGAAGGGGACAGGGTCTTCAATGAGCAGTTCTTC. Protein: CASSLEGDRVFNEQFF.

The chain is built from TRBV6-1 and TRBJ1-4; TRBD1 is a possible D gene (6 bases). CDR1 MNHNS and CDR2 SASEGT come from the germline V gene. Between the trimmed V and J ends, which lost 0 bases and 8 bases, there was a span of 13 bases. The CDR3 covers 15 residues. The CDR3 DNA sequence: TGTGCCAGCAGTGAAGCTAGTACAGGGACAGAAAAACTGTTTTTT. Translated: CASSEASTGTEKLFF.

The chain carries TRBV19 and TRBJ1-2; a weak D match, TRBD1 (5 bases). Germline lookup yields CDR1 LNHDA and CDR2 SQIVND (reference sequence). The CDR3 is made up of 16 amino acids. Trimming took off 7 bases at V and 7 bases at J, with 25 bases between the two ends. The CDR3 loop is CASTIPGEALPGGYTF. The DNA of the CDR3 is TGTGCCAGTACCATCCCGGGGGAGGCTCTGCCGGGTGGCTACACCTTC.

The chain recombines TRBV2 with TRBJ2-5; 12 nucleotides agree with TRBD2. Near its end, the DNA agrees better with TRBJ2-7, so the J call may be wrong. This CDR3 contains 14 residues. CDR1 SNHLY and CDR2 FYNNEI come from the germline V gene. DNA of the CDR3: TGTGCCAGCGTACGGACTAGCGGGGCCTACGAGCAGTACTTC. Translation gives CASVRTSGAYEQYF.

This chain connects TRBV7-9 to TRBJ1-4, with 11 bases identical to TRBD1. Trimming cost V 4 bases and J 8 bases; bases outside gene matches: 12. The germline V gene has CDR1 SEHNR and CDR2 FQNEAQ (reference sequence). This CDR3 spans 17 amino acids. CDR3 protein: CASSSVWTGGAGEKLFF. As DNA, the CDR3 is TGTGCCAGCAGCTCGGTGTGGACAGGGGGCGCGGGCGAAAAACTGTTTTTT.

Points on this clone: A junction boundary mismatches the germline segment, possibly from a read error. The chain joins TRBV7-9 to TRBJ1-1; D possibly corresponds to TRBD1 (5 bases). The CDR3 has 18 amino acids. The germline gives CDR1 SEHNR, CDR2 FQNEAQ (reference sequence). CDR3 in amino acids: CSSSLEGAGPGMNTEAFF. The CDR3 DNA reads as TGTTCCAGCAGCTTAGAGGGCGCAGGGCCAGGGATGAACACTGAAGCTTTCTTT.

The J gene is TRBJ2-4, the V gene TRBV9; TRBD2 might be the D (6 bases). V was cut by 0 bases and J by 5 bases, with 12 bases left in between. There are 15 residues in the CDR3. CDR1 is SGDLS, CDR2 YYNGEE, per germline. The CDR3: CASSVAGVVQNIQYF. The CDR3, as DNA: TGTGCCAGCAGCGTAGCGGGGGTGGTGCAAAACATTCAGTACTTC.

The chain couples TRBV6-5 to TRBJ1-1; TRBD1 agrees at 7 bases. The CDR3 length is 13 residues. The germline V gene encodes CDR1 MNHEY and CDR2 SVGAGI. V was clipped by 9 bases and J by 4 bases; unmatched bases: 8. Here the CDR3 DNA reads TGTGCCAGTAGACTACAGGGGAGCACTGAAGCTTTCTTT. This sequence encodes CASRLQGSTEAFF.

The chain uses TRBV5-1 and TRBJ2-1; 9 bases match TRBD2. The CDR3 has 16 amino acids. Germline assignment: CDR1 SGHRS and CDR2 YFSETQ. J gave up 5 bases and V 4 bases, and 10 bases lay outside the gene matches. CDR3 sequence: CASSPRPGTSNNEQFF. CDR3 nucleotides: TGCGCCAGCAGCCCCAGACCCGGGACTAGCAACAATGAGCAGTTCTTC.

This rearrangement joins TRBV4-2 to TRBJ2-1, with 12 bases matching TRBD1. V dropped 2 bases and J dropped 8; count of bases not matched to a gene: 13. The CDR3 sequence is 18 residues long. Germline-derived CDR1 and CDR2 are LGHNA and YNFKEQ. In nucleotides, the CDR3 is TGTGCCAGCAGCCAAAGAGGGACCGGGACAGGGGGCCGCGATGAGCAGTTCTTC. This encodes CASSQRGTGTGGRDEQFF.

The chain uses TRBV28 and TRBJ2-7; 8 nucleotides agree with TRBD2. This CDR3 contains 15 residues. Trimming at V came to 6 bases and at J to 0 bases, leaving 7 bases not matched to a gene. CDR1 and CDR2 from the germline V gene are MDHEN and SYDVKM. The CDR3 DNA reads as TGTGCCAGCAGACCTACTAGCGGATCCTCCTACGAGCAGTACTTC. Translation gives CASRPTSGSSYEQYF.

This clone has just a few counts. The chain couples TRBV6-6 to TRBJ1-2; 8 bases map to TRBD1. The V gene's germline CDR1 is MNHNY and CDR2 SVGAGI (reference sequence). There are 14 residues in the CDR3. Trimming removed 5 bases from V and 9 bases from J; junction bases left unmatched: 11. This CDR3 is CASSPAGTGSSYTF. CDR3 nucleotide sequence: TGTGCCAGCAGTCCCGCTGGGACAGGTAGTAGCTACACCTTC.

This clone was seen a handful of times. The rearrangement joins TRBV14 to TRBJ2-1; tentative D call: TRBD1 (6 bases). The germline V gene has CDR1 SGHDN and CDR2 FVKESK. This CDR3 contains 14 residues. V dropped 4 bases and J dropped 6 bases, with 13 bases sitting between them. The CDR3 reads CASSPWTVSNEQFF. The CDR3 nucleotides read TGTGCCAGCAGCCCCTGGACAGTTAGCAATGAGCAGTTCTTC.

The chain recombines TRBV19 with TRBJ2-1; 8 nucleotides align to TRBD2. Trimming cost V 3 bases and J 1 base; bases outside gene matches: 2. Germline V gene data show CDR1 as LNHDA and CDR2 as SQIVND (reference sequence). This CDR3 spans 15 amino acids. Here the CDR3 DNA reads TGTGCCAGTAGTATCAGCGGGGGTTCCTACAATGAGCAGTTCTTC. It codes for CASSISGGSYNEQFF.

In its sample, this clone was seen once. The chain uses TRBV4-2 and TRBJ2-7; D is undetermined. Germline CDR1 reads LGHNA; CDR2 reads YNFKEQ. The V end was cut by 0 bases, the J end by 4 bases, with 7 bases between. The CDR3 is 13 residues long. For the CDR3, the DNA is TGTGCCAGCAGCCAAGAGGCCGGGTACGAGCAGTACTTC. Protein sequence: CASSQEAGYEQYF.

This sequence joins TRBV28 and TRBJ1-1; possibly TRBD1 for D (6 bases). With 6 bases removed from V and 0 bases from J, the gap between germline ends came to 11 bases. The germline V gene encodes CDR1 MDHEN and CDR2 SYDVKM. This CDR3 is 14 amino acids long. Written as DNA, the CDR3 is TGTGCCAGCAGCCTGGACAGCATGAACACTGAAGCTTTCTTT. Translation: CASSLDSMNTEAFF.

This clone occurred once. The rearrangement joins TRBV5-6 to TRBJ2-7; D gene uncertain. Germline CDR1 is SGHDT and CDR2 is YYEEEE. CDR3 length: 12 residues. The V gene lost 0 bases and the J gene lost 7 bases, with 8 bases spanning the gap. The CDR3 here is CASSLAQYEQYF. The CDR3 coding sequence is TGTGCCAGCAGCTTGGCGCAGTATGAGCAGTACTTC.

This rearrangement joins TRBV9 to TRBJ2-7, with 12 bases lining up with TRBD2. The germline V gene has CDR1 SGDLS and CDR2 YYNGEE. This CDR3 is built from 18 residues. V lost 0 bases, J lost 0 bases, and 7 bases stayed unmatched. CDR3 sequence: CASSVAVTSGGFSYEQYF. CDR3 sequence (DNA): TGTGCCAGCAGCGTAGCCGTGACTAGCGGGGGATTCTCCTACGAGCAGTACTTC.

V gene TRBV6-1 combines with J gene TRBJ2-4; 8 nucleotides align to TRBD1. The CDR3 consists of 14 residues. The trim removed 0 bases at V and 7 bases at J, leaving 2 bases unmatched. The germline gives CDR1 MNHNS, CDR2 SASEGT. The CDR3 here is CASSEANRGNIQYF. The CDR3 bases are TGTGCCAGCAGTGAAGCGAACAGGGGGAACATTCAGTACTTC.

A few counts support this clone. V and J are TRBV30 and TRBJ1-1, with 8 bases identical to TRBD1. The CDR3 contains 11 residues. Germline V lookup: CDR1 GTSNPN, CDR2 SVGIG (reference sequence). With V trimmed by 7 bases and J by 9 bases, 7 bases remained unmatched. The CDR3 DNA reads as TGTGCCTCCGAGACAGGGGCAAAAGCTTTCTTT. Its protein product is CASETGAKAFF.

The J gene is TRBJ1-2, the V gene TRBV7-8; TRBD1 agrees at 10 bases. Per germline, CDR1 SGHVS and CDR2 FQNEAQ. The length of the CDR3 is 11 residues. V gave up 9 bases and J gave up 7 bases; unmatched junction bases: 2. The CDR3 loop is CASRTGGGYTF. In nucleotides, the CDR3 is TGTGCCAGTCGGACAGGGGGTGGCTACACCTTC.

The count of this clone is one. The chain joins TRBV15 to TRBJ2-7; TRBD1 matches 9 bases. CDR1 and CDR2 (germline): LNHNV, YYDKDF (reference sequence). The CDR3 is made up of 17 amino acids. The ends lost 0 bases at V and 2 bases at J; junction bases unmatched: 8. DNA of the CDR3: TGTGCCACCAGCAGAGACCGCCCGGGACAGGGTACCTACGAGCAGTACTTC. Protein: CATSRDRPGQGTYEQYF.

V and J are TRBV7-2 and TRBJ2-7; 8 nucleotides match TRBD2. The CDR3 length is 13 residues. Germline V gene lookup returns CDR1 SGHTA and CDR2 FQGNSA. V was pared by 5 bases and J by 12 bases, with 12 bases of the junction left unmatched. This chain's CDR3 is CASSQIAGQRRYF. In nucleotides, the CDR3 is TGTGCCAGCAGCCAAATAGCGGGGCAGAGACGGTACTTC.

The chain carries TRBV19 and TRBJ1-3, with D unresolved. The CDR3 totals 13 residues. The V end lost 9 bases, the J end lost 0 bases, and 9 bases lay between the germline ends. Germline V lookup: CDR1 LNHDA, CDR2 SQIVND (reference sequence). CDR3 residues: CASSVASGNTIYF. The DNA for the CDR3 is TGTGCCAGCTCAGTGGCCTCTGGAAACACCATATATTTT.

This clone occurred a few times. The V call is TRBV6-5, the J call TRBJ2-7; perhaps TRBD1 as D (6 bases). V was trimmed by 4 bases and J by 3 bases, leaving 16 bases between them. Germline CDR1 reads MNHEY; CDR2 reads SVGAGI. The CDR3 is made up of 15 amino acids. The CDR3 coding sequence is TGTGCCAGCAGTTCTCCCCAGACAGGATACTACGAGCAGTACTTC. It is translated as CASSSPQTGYYEQYF.

The V gene is TRBV7-9, the J gene TRBJ2-5, with no clear D. The J call could be wrong; TRBJ2-7 is a better fit for the DNA end. This CDR3 has 12 amino acids. Germline-derived CDR1 and CDR2 are SEHNR and FQNEAQ (reference sequence). CDR3 sequence (DNA): TGTGCCAGCAGCTTTGAGGTCTACGAGCAGTACTTC. This translates into CASSFEVYEQYF.

The chain joins TRBV19 to TRBJ2-3, with 11 positions matching TRBD2. Germline V gene data show CDR1 as LNHDA and CDR2 as SQIVND (reference sequence). CDR3 length equals 17 residues. V shed 3 bases, J shed 0 bases, and the junction held 5 bases outside the gene matches. The CDR3 bases are TGTGCCAGTAGTATCAGACTAGCGGGAATCAGCACAGATACGCAGTATTTT. Encoded protein: CASSIRLAGISTDTQYF.